A single sample gave rise to the 28 T cell receptor beta chains below, sequenced in a study of regulatory T cells in long-lasting Graves disease. In building TCR beta libraries, iRepertoire HTBI primers were used together with Arm-PCR of CDR3 regions. TCRdb used MiXCR to reprocess the multiplex PCR reads, holding one entry per CDR3 protein. Here the sample spans more than 450,000 distinct CDR3 sequences, roughly 15% being singletons. The time point was: newly diagnosed GD, antithyroid drugs for less than 3 months. Scientists built the TCR library using RNA that was extracted from PBMCs. These data were also filed under a second study, of T cells in Graves' hyperthyroidism and ophthalmopathy.

The sample in question was peripheral blood mononuclear cells (PBMCs), obtained at new diagnosis, from a patient treated with antithyroid drugs. The receptors were sampled from a man aged 35-49 years with Graves disease.

This clonotype has a count of ten or more. This rearrangement joins TRBV28 to TRBJ2-7; D might be TRBD1 (6 bases). The V gene's germline CDR1 is MDHEN and CDR2 SYDVKM. V gave up 3 bases and J gave up 3 bases, with 9 bases separating them. The CDR3 has 13 residues. CDR3 sequence reads: CASSLQGFYEQYF. CDR3 in DNA: TGTGCCAGCAGTTTGCAGGGGTTCTACGAGCAGTACTTC. The whole variable domain, remainder taken from reference TRBV28 and TRBJ2-7, is DVKVTQSSRYLVKRTGEKVFLECVQDMDHENMFWYRQDPGLGLRLIYFSYDVKMKEKGDIPEGYSVSREKKERFSLILESASTNQTSMYLCASSLQGFYEQYFGPGTRLTVT.

This clonotype has at least ten counts. V usage is TRBV11-3 and J usage is TRBJ2-5; 7 nucleotides align to TRBD2. The ends lost 2 bases at V and 3 bases at J; junction bases unmatched: 3. This CDR3 has 14 amino acids. Per germline, CDR1 SGHNT and CDR2 YENEEA. The CDR3 loop reads CASSLSLAEETQYF. The DNA for the CDR3 is TGTGCCAGCAGCTTAAGTCTAGCGGAAGAGACCCAGTACTTC.

This clonotype has only a few counts. CDR3 amino acids: CASSQDDRVAGNTIYF. CDR3 in DNA: TGTGCCAGCAGCCAAGATGACAGGGTTGCTGGAAACACCATATATTTT. The rearrangement joins TRBV7-9 to TRBJ1-3, with 7 bases matching TRBD1. Germline V gene data show CDR1 as SEHNR and CDR2 as FQNEAQ (reference sequence). CDR3 length: 16 residues. Unmatched junction bases numbered 9, after V lost 5 bases and J lost 2 bases.

This clonotype appeared many times. The gene calls are TRBV20-1 and TRBJ1-1, with unresolved D. CDR1 DFQATT and CDR2 SNEGSKA come from the germline V gene (reference sequence). The CDR3 sequence is 12 residues long. Trimming cost V 6 bases and J 4 bases, with 12 bases left between them. CDR3 loop: CSARRGPTEAFF. CDR3 coding DNA: TGCAGTGCCCGAAGAGGGCCCACTGAAGCTTTCTTT.

This clonotype was found a few times. The chain uses TRBV14 and TRBJ2-7; D tentatively fits TRBD1 or TRBD2 (5 bases each). The CDR3 loop spans 15 amino acids. Germline loops: CDR1 SGHDN, CDR2 FVKESK. The ends were cut back, 8 bases at V and 6 bases at J, with 23 bases in the middle. Here the CDR3 DNA reads TGTGCCAGCCACCGCTCCGGGGCAGGGCTTGGCGAGCAGTACTTC. Protein: CASHRSGAGLGEQYF. The whole variable domain, filled in from reference TRBV14 and TRBJ2-7, reads EAGVTQFPSHSVIEKGQTVTLRCDPISGHDNLYWYRRVMGKEIKFLLHFVKESKQDESGMPNNRFLAERTGGTYSTLKVQPAELEDSGVYFCASHRSGAGLGEQYFGPGTRLTVT.

This clonotype has only a few counts. The V gene is TRBV27, the J gene TRBJ2-7; weak D call: TRBD1 (6 bases). The germline V gene has CDR1 MNHEY and CDR2 SMNVEV (reference sequence). The CDR3 is 18 residues long. Trimming removed 5 bases at V and 3 bases at J, with 26 bases between. CDR3 nucleotide sequence: TGTGCCAGCAGTGACAGGTTAAGGGCTAGTCCTCAAATCTACGAGCAGTACTTC. Translated: CASSDRLRASPQIYEQYF.

This clonotype showed up just a few times. The V gene is TRBV5-1, the J gene TRBJ2-1; 8 bases are shared with TRBD2. Germline loops: CDR1 SGHRS, CDR2 YFSETQ. V lost 1 base to trimming and J lost 0 bases; unmatched junction nucleotides: 9. CDR3 length equals 18 residues. The CDR3 reads CASSLFLVSGASYNEQFF. The CDR3 DNA reads as TGCGCCAGCAGCTTGTTTCTCGTTAGCGGGGCCTCCTACAATGAGCAGTTCTTC.

This clonotype was found many times. This chain connects TRBV29-1 to TRBJ2-6, with TRBD1 identical over 7 bases. Germline values: CDR1 SQVTM, CDR2 ANQGSEA. The ends lost 7 bases at V and 0 bases at J; junction bases unmatched: 9. The CDR3 has 16 amino acids. The DNA of the CDR3 is TGCAGCGCTAGGGACAGTCCCTACTCTGGGGCCAACGTCCTGACTTTC. Protein product: CSARDSPYSGANVLTF.

This clonotype was seen at least ten times. The chain carries TRBV6-2 or TRBV6-3 and TRBJ2-1; D is unresolved. Germline values: CDR1 MNHEY, CDR2 SVGEGT. The V end was cut by 5 bases, the J end by 12 bases, with 11 bases between. CDR3 length: 11 residues. Written as DNA, the CDR3 is TGTGCCAGCAGTGCGACCGTTGGGCAGTTCTTC. Translating it yields CASSATVGQFF.

This clonotype was found many times. This sequence joins TRBV27 and TRBJ1-1; 7 bases map to TRBD1. CDR1 and CDR2 from the germline V gene are MNHEY and SMNVEV (reference sequence). V lost 5 bases, J lost 5 bases, and 8 bases stayed unmatched. There are 14 residues in the CDR3. CDR3 amino acids: CASSRRPGGTEAFF. CDR3 nucleotides: TGTGCCAGCAGTCGACGCCCAGGGGGTACTGAAGCTTTCTTT.

V usage is TRBV20-1 and J usage is TRBJ2-7; 11 positions match TRBD2. The CDR3 is made up of 11 amino acids. Germline loops: CDR1 DFQATT, CDR2 SNEGSKA (reference sequence). V shed 8 bases and J 4 bases; nucleotides not matched to a gene: 1. CDR3 residues: CSRLAGYEQYF. The CDR3 DNA sequence: TGCAGTCGACTAGCGGGATACGAGCAGTACTTC.

This sequence joins TRBV19 and TRBJ2-3; D gene uncertain. The CDR3 consists of 14 residues. Trimming took off 5 bases at V and 4 bases at J, with 13 bases between the two ends. The germline V gene has CDR1 LNHDA and CDR2 SQIVND (reference sequence). The CDR3 DNA is TGTGCCAGTAGTGTACAAGGCTGGTCAGATACGCAGTATTTT. It yields the protein CASSVQGWSDTQYF. The variable domain in full, with the rest retrieved from reference TRBV19 and TRBJ2-3, is DGGITQSPKYLFRKEGQNVTLSCEQNLNHDAMYWYRQDPGQGLRLIYYSQIVNDFQKGDIAEGYSVSREKKESFPLTVTSAQKNPTAFYLCASSVQGWSDTQYFGPGTRLTVL.

Comment on this clonotype: This may stem from a read error, because a much larger clone lies one nucleotide away. Here the CDR3 reads CASSYKGARTTCEQYF. CDR3 DNA: TGTGCCAGCAGTTACAAGGGGGCTAGAACTACCTGCGAGCAGTACTTC. The chain has TRBV6-2 or TRBV6-3 and TRBJ2-7, with 7 nucleotides matching TRBD1. The CDR3 has 16 amino acids. Germline V lookup: CDR1 MNHEY, CDR2 SVGEGT. Trimming cost V 2 bases and J 6 bases; bases outside gene matches: 13.

This clonotype was seen many times. This chain connects TRBV20-1 to TRBJ2-1; 7 bases are shared with TRBD2. This CDR3 spans 18 amino acids. Trimming at V came to 0 bases and at J to 0 bases, leaving 11 bases not matched to a gene. Germline assignment: CDR1 DFQATT and CDR2 SNEGSKA (reference sequence). CDR3 in DNA: TGCAGTGCTAGAGATGGGGACCCAGCGGGAAGCTCCTACAATGAGCAGTTCTTC. It codes for CSARDGDPAGSSYNEQFF.

Concerning this clonotype itself: A much larger clone lies a single base off, so this may be a read error. The V gene is TRBV28, the J gene TRBJ1-4; D is unresolved. CDR3 length: 12 amino acids. Germline CDR1 MDHEN, CDR2 SYDVKM. The CDR3 DNA reads as TGTTCCAGCAAAGTGGCTAATGAAAAACTGTTTTTT. Amino acids: CSSKVANEKLFF.

This clonotype has ten or more counts. The rearrangement uses TRBV28 and TRBJ2-7, with 7 bases aligning to TRBD1. Per the germline V gene, CDR1 is MDHEN and CDR2 is SYDVKM. The CDR3 has 15 residues. The trim removed 6 bases at V and 2 bases at J, leaving 10 bases unmatched. CDR3 sequence reads: CASSPRQGGTYEQYF. The CDR3 nucleotides read TGTGCCAGCAGCCCGAGACAGGGTGGAACCTACGAGCAGTACTTC.

In this sample, this clonotype turned up a few times. The gene calls are TRBV6-1 and TRBJ2-7; 11 positions agree with TRBD2. Germline V gene sequence: CDR1 MNHNS, CDR2 SASEGT. V shed 6 bases and J 5 bases; nucleotides not matched to a gene: 6. This CDR3 is 14 amino acids long. The CDR3 sequence: CASRDTSGSHEQYF. The CDR3 nucleotides are TGTGCCAGCAGGGATACTAGCGGGAGCCACGAGCAGTACTTC.

This clonotype was seen ten or more times. The J gene is TRBJ2-1, the V gene TRBV28; 13 bases map to TRBD2. Trimming removed 4 bases from V and 7 bases from J; junction bases left unmatched: 10. The germline CDR1 and CDR2 sequences are MDHEN and SYDVKM. The CDR3 contains 17 residues. Here the CDR3 DNA reads TGTGCCAGCAGTTCCCCCGGGACTAGCGGGAATGCGAATGAGCAGTTCTTC. Translation: CASSSPGTSGNANEQFF.

This clonotype was counted at least ten times. The chain joins TRBV24-1 to TRBJ2-5; the D is unclear. The germline CDR1 and CDR2 sequences are KGHDR and SFDVKD. CDR3 length: 13 residues. Trimming removed 1 base at V and 5 bases at J, with 7 bases between. This CDR3 reads CATSDFGVETQYF. For the CDR3, the DNA is TGTGCCACCAGTGATTTCGGTGTGGAGACCCAGTACTTC.

The chain joins TRBV11-1 to TRBJ2-1; 14 bases agree with TRBD2. CDR3 length equals 15 residues. Germline CDR1 SGHAT, CDR2 FQDESV (reference sequence). V trimming: 4 bases; J trimming: 8 bases; junction bases outside the gene matches: 4. The CDR3, as DNA: TGTGCCAGCAGCTACGGGACTAGCGGGAGTTATGAGCAGTTCTTC. It encodes CASSYGTSGSYEQFF.

Only a few counts were recorded for this clonotype. This could be a read error, since a much larger clone is one nucleotide away. This chain joins TRBV20-1 and TRBJ2-7; D possibly corresponds to TRBD2 (6 bases). This CDR3 contains 13 residues. Per the germline V gene, CDR1 is DFQATT and CDR2 is SNEGSKA (reference sequence). The CDR3 bases are TGCAGTGCTAGATCCGGGAGCTCCTACGAGCGGTACTTC. Translating it yields CSARSGSSYERYF.

This clonotype was seen more than once but under ten times. The chain employs TRBV6-5 and TRBJ1-1, with TRBD1 as a possible D gene (6 bases). The V gene's germline CDR1 is MNHEY and CDR2 SVGAGI. Trimming stripped 3 bases from V and 6 bases from J, with 8 bases between. The length of the CDR3 is 12 residues. CDR3 nucleotides: TGTGCCAGCAGTTATACAGGGCCTGAAGCTTTCTTT. Translation: CASSYTGPEAFF.

This clonotype was detected a few times. The chain carries TRBV5-6 and TRBJ2-4; D is unresolved. With 1 base removed from V and 0 bases from J, the gap between germline ends came to 11 bases. The germline V gene has CDR1 SGHDT and CDR2 YYEEEE. CDR3 size: 16 residues. This chain's CDR3 is CASSLQRRLAKNIQYF. In DNA, the CDR3 is TGTGCCAGCAGCTTGCAACGTCGACTAGCCAAAAACATTCAGTACTTC.

Note on this clonotype: A read error may explain this, as a much larger clone is one base away. V and J are TRBV24-1 and TRBJ2-4; TRBD2 aligns across 8 bases. The germline gives CDR1 KGHDR, CDR2 SFDVKD. The CDR3 length is 18 residues. J lost 13 bases, V lost 3 bases, and 22 bases had no gene match. CDR3 sequence: CATSDKKASGSSYNEQYF. The CDR3 DNA sequence: TGTGCCACCAGTGATAAGAAGGCTAGCGGGTCGTCCTACAATGAGCAGTACTTC.

The chain joins TRBV7-8 to TRBJ2-7; D possibly corresponds to TRBD2 (6 bases). Looked up from germline, CDR1 is SGHVS and CDR2 is FQNEAQ. Trimming cost V 5 bases and J 3 bases, with 14 bases left between them. The length of the CDR3 is 14 residues. Here the CDR3 DNA reads TGTGCCAGCAGCCCCCGGGAGCCTGACTACGAGCAGTACTTC. It specifies CASSPREPDYEQYF.

In its sample, this clonotype was seen a few times. The rearrangement uses TRBV29-1 and TRBJ2-2; the D is unclear. V shed 5 bases and J shed 2 bases, with 15 bases lying between them. CDR1 and CDR2 (germline): SQVTM, ANQGSEA. The CDR3 has 15 amino acids. The CDR3 DNA sequence: TGCAGCGTTCTCTTAGCAGGAGTTAACACCGGGGAGCTGTTTTTT. This encodes CSVLLAGVNTGELFF.

In this sample, this clonotype turned up many times. This chain links TRBV27 with TRBJ1-1, with TRBD1 matching over 7 bases. CDR1 is MNHEY, CDR2 SMNVEV, per germline (reference sequence). The CDR3 spans 14 residues. With V trimmed by 7 bases and J by 3 bases, 8 bases remained unmatched. The DNA of the CDR3 is TGTGCCAGCATCATAAGACAGGGCCACACTGAAGCTTTCTTT. Translated: CASIIRQGHTEAFF.

In its sample, this clonotype was seen many times. This rearrangement joins TRBV14 to TRBJ2-7; D is ambiguous. The CDR3 runs 13 residues. Germline V gene data show CDR1 as SGHDN and CDR2 as FVKESK. V was shortened by 2 bases and J by 6 bases, with 11 bases between the two germline ends. CDR3 nucleotides: TGTGCCAGCAGCCAACCCCCTGATAGCGAGCAGTACTTC. Its protein product is CASSQPPDSEQYF.